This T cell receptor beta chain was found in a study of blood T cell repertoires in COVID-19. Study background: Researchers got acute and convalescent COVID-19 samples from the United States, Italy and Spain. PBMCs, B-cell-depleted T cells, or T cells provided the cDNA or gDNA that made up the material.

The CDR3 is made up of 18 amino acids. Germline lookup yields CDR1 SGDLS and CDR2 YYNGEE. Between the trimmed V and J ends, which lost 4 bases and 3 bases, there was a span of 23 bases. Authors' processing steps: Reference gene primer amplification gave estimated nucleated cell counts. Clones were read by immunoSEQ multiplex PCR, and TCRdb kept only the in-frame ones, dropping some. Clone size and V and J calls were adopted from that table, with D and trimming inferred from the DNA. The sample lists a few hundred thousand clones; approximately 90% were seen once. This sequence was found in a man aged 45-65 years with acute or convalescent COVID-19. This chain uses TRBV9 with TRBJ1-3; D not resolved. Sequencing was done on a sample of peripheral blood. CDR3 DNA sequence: TGTGCCAGCAGCCGGACTACAGACCCCCTTCTCCTTGGAAACACCATATATTTT. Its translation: CASSRTTDPLLLGNTIYF.